Shown below are 12 T cell receptor beta chains from a single sample sequenced in a study of blood T cell repertoires in COVID-19. The data were produced by immunoSEQ multiplex PCR, yet TCRdb's version contains in-frame clones alone and is incomplete. The sample yields 150,000 or so clones, roughly 82% seen once. The source material was PBMCs or T cells enriched from blood (not recorded which). The receptors here all came from a middle-aged man who had recovered from COVID-19.

This chain joins TRBV18 and TRBJ2-7; the D gene is possibly TRBD1 (6 bases). The CDR3 loop spans 14 amino acids. In germline, CDR1 is KGHSH, CDR2 LQKENI. Deletions cut 0 bases from V and 2 bases from J, with 8 bases between. CDR3 DNA: TGTGCCAGCTCACCACCGGCAGGGGCCTACGAGCAGTACTTC. Amino acids: CASSPPAGAYEQYF.

The V and J genes are TRBV21-1 and TRBJ2-7; TRBD1 is the table's D call, not checked against the DNA. TRBV21-1 is classified as a pseudogene. The CDR3 is made up of 15 amino acids. The CDR3 loop reads CASRKTLEGVGEQYF. The CDR3 coding sequence is TGTGCCAGCAGAAAGACCTTAGAGGGGGTTGGGGAGCAGTACTTC.

This chain links TRBV7-6 with TRBJ1-4; D remains ambiguous. Trimming stripped 4 bases from V and 0 bases from J, with 12 bases between. Germline V gene data show CDR1 as SGHVS and CDR2 as FNYEAQ. This CDR3 contains 16 residues. The CDR3 bases are TGTGCCAGCAGCTCTAGGACTGGGGCAACTAATGAAAAACTGTTTTTT. Protein product: CASSSRTGATNEKLFF.

The chain links TRBV7-9 to TRBJ2-4, with a weak D call TRBD1 (5 bases). Looked up from germline, CDR1 is SEHNR and CDR2 is FQNEAQ (reference sequence). Trimming took 0 bases from V and 8 from J, leaving 17 bases between them. The CDR3 sequence is 16 residues long. CDR3 DNA: TGTGCCAGCAGCTTAGCCGAAGGACACCTCCCGGACATTCAGTACTTC. Amino acid sequence: CASSLAEGHLPDIQYF.

The chain uses TRBV3-1 (or the pseudogene TRBV3-2) and TRBJ1-2; 7 positions agree with TRBD1. The CDR3 extends over 14 amino acids. Trimming removed 1 base from V and 5 bases from J; junction bases left unmatched: 4. Germline lookup yields CDR1 LGHDT and CDR2 YNNKEL (reference sequence). The CDR3 here is CASSQVGTVYGYTF. CDR3 sequence (DNA): TGTGCCAGCAGCCAAGTCGGGACAGTGTATGGCTACACCTTC.

The rearrangement links TRBV7-2 to TRBJ2-7, with D hard to call. Germline V CDR1 and CDR2: SGHTA, FQGNSA. The CDR3 runs 14 residues. Trimming removed 3 bases at V and 6 bases at J, with 15 bases between. CDR3 coding DNA: TGTGCCAGCAGCTTGGTCGTTACAGCCGGCGAGCAGTACTTC. This encodes CASSLVVTAGEQYF.

In its sample, this clone was seen a few times. The chain couples TRBV14 to TRBJ1-4; 7 bases map to TRBD1. After removal of 4 bases from V and 8 bases from J, the junction contained 13 bases not matched to a gene. The CDR3 is 16 amino acids. CDR1 SGHDN and CDR2 FVKESK come from the germline V gene. The CDR3 loop is CASSRGGARLGEKLFF. CDR3 nucleotide sequence: TGTGCCAGCAGCCGAGGGGGCGCTCGGTTAGGCGAAAAACTGTTTTTT.

The rearrangement uses TRBV30 and TRBJ2-7; 7 bases agree with TRBD1. CDR3 length: 13 amino acids. In germline, CDR1 is GTSNPN, CDR2 SVGIG (reference sequence). The J segment lost 2 bases and the V segment lost 2 bases, leaving 3 bases of the junction unmatched. In DNA form, the CDR3 reads TGTGCCTGGAGTCCGGGACAGACCTACGAGCAGTACTTC. Translating gives CAWSPGQTYEQYF.

This rearrangement joins TRBV7-8 to TRBJ1-1, with TRBD1 as a possible D gene (5 bases). Germline V gives CDR1 SGHVS, CDR2 FQNEAQ. This CDR3 comprises 13 residues. Trimming shortened V by 1 base and J by 7 bases, and 10 bases separated the two germline ends. CDR3 amino acids: CASSLGQGREAFF. CDR3 bases: TGTGCCAGCAGCTTAGGCCAGGGCCGTGAAGCTTTCTTT.

The chain recombines TRBV5-1 with TRBJ2-5; D gene ambiguous. V lost 5 bases and J 4 bases, leaving 9 bases between the germline ends. Germline V gene lookup returns CDR1 SGHRS and CDR2 YFSETQ. CDR3 length: 12 amino acids. The CDR3 region is CASRSHLETQYF. DNA for the CDR3: TGCGCCAGCAGGTCACATTTAGAGACCCAGTACTTC.

This chain uses TRBV5-1 with TRBJ1-3; a weak D match, TRBD1 (5 bases). Trimming left V 2 bases short and J 4 bases short, with 13 bases between. Germline V gene sequence: CDR1 SGHRS, CDR2 YFSETQ. CDR3 size: 15 residues. CDR3 bases: TGCGCCAGCAGCTTAGACAGTTTCCCCGGAAACACCATATATTTT. Translating gives CASSLDSFPGNTIYF. Drawing the rest from reference TRBV5-1 and TRBJ1-3, the complete variable domain is KAGVTQTPRYLIKTRGQQVTLSCSPISGHRSVSWYQQTPGQGLQFLFEYFSETQRNKGNFPGRFSGRQFSNSRSEMNVSTLELGDSALYLCASSLDSFPGNTIYFGEGSWLTVV.

This chain connects TRBV6-5 to TRBJ1-1; tentatively, D is TRBD1 (5 bases). Trimming cost V 2 bases and J 11 bases, with 18 bases left between them. The germline V gene has CDR1 MNHEY and CDR2 SVGAGI. The CDR3 sequence is 14 residues long. The CDR3 spells CASSYVPDSPAAFF. The CDR3 DNA follows: TGTGCCAGCAGTTACGTACCAGACAGTCCCGCGGCTTTCTTT.